This TCR beta chain was captured by sequencing in a study of T cell responses to AZD1222 COVID-19 vaccine. Pooling covered second doses at about 4 or about 12 weeks. Using immunoSEQ multiplex PCR, the repertoire was profiled, and TCRdb retains in-frame clones only, with some absent. The repertoire holds nearly 35,000 clones, approximately 78% seen once, with 3.5% to 5.5% in the top ten. As to this clone: Its target is not known.

The CDR3 has 17 amino acids. Deletions cut 0 bases from V and 6 bases from J, with 20 bases between. Germline-derived CDR1 and CDR2 are LGHDT and YNNKEL (reference sequence). Points from the study as a whole: Donor demographics were predominantly white British with a female majority; clonal diversity may be underestimated. Recipients of AZD1222 seropositive at baseline numbered only five or six.

Sequences were derived from peripheral blood, sampled 28 days after the second AZD1222 dose. The clonotype originates from an adult who received the AZD1222 COVID-19 vaccine. V and J are TRBV3-1 (or the pseudogene TRBV3-2) and TRBJ1-2; D is perhaps TRBD1 (6 bases). The CDR3 sequence: CASSQDPRNRERNGYTF. The CDR3 DNA follows: TGTGCCAGCAGCCAAGATCCGCGTAACAGGGAGCGGAATGGCTACACCTTC.